The 22 T cell receptor beta chains given below trace back to one sample, sequenced in a study of CD8 T cells in ankylosing spondylitis. TCRdb reprocessed the 5' RACE reads with MiXCR, giving one entry per CDR3 protein. The sample consists of some 300,000 distinct CDR3 sequences, around 21% of them appearing once. The sequenced material came from blood, either unsorted or a sorted T cell fraction (not recorded which). The receptor set was obtained from a female donor with ankylosing spondylitis or in good health (not recorded which).

The V gene is TRBV20-1, the J gene TRBJ1-4; D gene unclear. V lost 6 bases and J lost 7, with 9 bases in between. This CDR3 is 11 amino acids long. Germline loops: CDR1 DFQATT, CDR2 SNEGSKA (reference sequence). CDR3 DNA: TGCAGTGCCGACTCCCGTGAAAAACTGTTTTTT. This translates into CSADSREKLFF.

This clonotype was seen a handful of times. The chain links TRBV7-9 to TRBJ2-1; D gene uncertain. The V end lost 1 base, the J end lost 14 bases, and 12 bases lay between the germline ends. In germline, CDR1 is SEHNR, CDR2 FQNEAQ (reference sequence). This CDR3 contains 12 residues. CDR3: CASSLVSGVEFF. Written as DNA, the CDR3 is TGTGCCAGCAGCTTAGTTTCGGGTGTTGAGTTCTTC. The full variable domain, rest sourced from reference TRBV7-9 and TRBJ2-1, is DTGVSQNPRHKITKRGQNVTFRCDPISEHNRLYWYRQTLGQGPEFLTYFQNEAQLEKSRLLSDRFSAERPKGSFSTLEIQRTEQGDSAMYLCASSLVSGVEFFGPGTRLTVL.

This clonotype was detected only a few times. The chain has TRBV20-1 and TRBJ2-5; D is perhaps TRBD2 (5 bases). CDR3 length: 14 amino acids. V was pared by 3 bases and J by 4 bases, with 15 bases between. Germline CDR1 DFQATT, CDR2 SNEGSKA (reference sequence). CDR3: CSASGGLQGETQYF. The CDR3 nucleotides read TGCAGTGCTAGTGGCGGGCTCCAAGGAGAGACCCAGTACTTC.

This chain uses TRBV7-9 with TRBJ2-1; no firm D call. CDR1 SEHNR and CDR2 FQNEAQ come from the germline V gene (reference sequence). V lost 5 bases and J 0 bases, leaving 8 bases between the germline ends. CDR3 size: 14 residues. CDR3 residues: CASSPRSSYNEQFF. Written as DNA, the CDR3 is TGTGCCAGCAGCCCACGAAGCTCCTACAATGAGCAGTTCTTC.

The V call is TRBV7-2, the J call TRBJ2-5; D may match TRBD1 or TRBD2 (7 bases each). The germline V and J ends were trimmed by 5 bases and 4 bases, with 17 bases remaining between them. This CDR3 is built from 15 residues. In germline, CDR1 is SGHTA, CDR2 FQGNSA. This CDR3 reads CASSQGGTVAETQYF. The CDR3 DNA is TGTGCCAGCAGCCAGGGGGGGACAGTGGCAGAGACCCAGTACTTC.

This clonotype was seen at least ten times. This rearrangement joins TRBV29-1 to TRBJ1-5, with D unresolved. Germline loops: CDR1 SQVTM, CDR2 ANQGSEA. Trimming left V 3 bases short and J 1 base short, with 7 bases between. CDR3 length: 13 residues. Here the CDR3 reads CSVEVRSNQPQHF. Written as DNA, the CDR3 is TGCAGCGTTGAGGTACGGAGCAATCAGCCCCAGCATTTT.

This clonotype was seen at least ten times. The genes are TRBV4-3 and TRBJ2-3, with 8 bases lining up with TRBD2. V trimming: 0 bases; J trimming: 4 bases; junction bases outside the gene matches: 3. CDR3 size: 15 residues. Germline V lookup: CDR1 LGHNA, CDR2 YSLEER. In DNA form, the CDR3 reads TGCGCCAGCAGCCAAGACGGGGGGGCAGCAGATACGCAGTATTTT. It encodes CASSQDGGAADTQYF.

This chain uses TRBV6-4 with TRBJ1-2; tentatively, D is TRBD1 (5 bases). Trimming pared 7 bases from V and 1 base from J, leaving 16 bases between. The length of the CDR3 is 15 residues. From germline, CDR1 is MRHNA and CDR2 SNTAGT. In nucleotides, the CDR3 is TGTGCCAGCAAATCTTCGGCAGGGTATAACTATGGCTACACCTTC. Translating gives CASKSSAGYNYGYTF.

CDR3: CATMQGGLTYEQYF. CDR3 DNA: TGTGCCACCATGCAGGGCGGCCTTACCTACGAGCAGTACTTC. The chain couples TRBV10-3 to TRBJ2-7; maybe TRBD1 (5 bases). Germline V gene sequence: CDR1 ENHRY, CDR2 SYGVKD. The CDR3 sequence is 14 residues long. V was pared by 10 bases and J by 2 bases, with 18 bases between.

V and J are TRBV7-6 and TRBJ2-7; D is possibly TRBD2 (6 bases). Trimming left V 5 bases short and J 6 bases short, with 11 bases between. The CDR3 extends over 12 amino acids. Per germline, CDR1 SGHVS and CDR2 FNYEAQ. CDR3 protein: CASSNRESEQYF. Written as DNA, the CDR3 is TGTGCCAGCAGCAACCGGGAGAGCGAGCAGTACTTC.

This clonotype has more than one count but fewer than ten. This chain uses TRBV5-1 with TRBJ1-1, with D unresolved. The V end lost 6 bases, the J end lost 5 bases, and 8 bases lay between the germline ends. This CDR3 comprises 11 residues. Germline V gene lookup returns CDR1 SGHRS and CDR2 YFSETQ. CDR3 region: CASTGGTEAFF. The CDR3 DNA is TGCGCCAGCACCGGAGGGACTGAAGCTTTCTTT.

This clonotype has more than one count but fewer than ten. The chain is built from TRBV7-2 and TRBJ2-2; a possible D gene is TRBD2 (6 bases). This CDR3 comprises 14 residues. Trimming took 3 bases from V and 8 from J, leaving 13 bases between them. Germline V CDR1 and CDR2: SGHTA, FQGNSA. CDR3 in DNA: TGTGCCAGCAGCTTGGGCTGGGAGGATGGGGAGCTGTTTTTT. This translates into CASSLGWEDGELFF.

This rearrangement joins TRBV12-3 or TRBV12-4 to TRBJ1-4; possibly TRBD1 for D (5 bases). The ends were cut back, 3 bases at V and 8 bases at J, with 16 bases in the middle. The CDR3 has 15 residues. The CDR3 loop is CASSLAGTGREKLFF. The DNA for the CDR3 is TGTGCCAGCAGTTTGGCGGGGACGGGGCGGGAAAAACTGTTTTTT.

This clonotype was recorded a few times. J is TRBJ2-1 and V is TRBV27, with D maybe TRBD2 (6 bases). Trimming took 3 bases from V and 10 from J, leaving 19 bases between them. The CDR3 totals 15 residues. The germline V gene encodes CDR1 MNHEY and CDR2 SMNVEV (reference sequence). The CDR3 nucleotides are TGTGCCAGCAGTTTGATGCGGGGCTTGGGGCAGGAGCAGTTCTTC. It is translated as CASSLMRGLGQEQFF.

This rearrangement joins TRBV7-2 to TRBJ1-5, with D possibly matching TRBD1 (5 bases). The V gene's germline CDR1 is SGHTA and CDR2 FQGNSA. Trimming removed 4 bases from V and 6 bases from J, with 13 bases in between. The CDR3 length is 14 residues. The CDR3, as DNA: TGTGCCAGCAGCTCATGGGGGGGTACTCAGCCCCAGCATTTT. Residues: CASSSWGGTQPQHF.

Concerning this clonotype: Relative to the germline gene, one junction end is altered; a read error may explain this. The gene calls are TRBV7-7 and TRBJ2-7, with 7 bases matching TRBD1. The germline gives CDR1 SSHAT, CDR2 FNYEAQ (reference sequence). This CDR3 is built from 14 residues. The CDR3 nucleotides read TGTGCTAGCAGCCAGGACAGGAACTCCTACGAGCAGTACTTC. Its translation is CASSQDRNSYEQYF.

This clonotype was detected a few times. The rearrangement joins TRBV6-2 or TRBV6-3 to TRBJ2-7; 8 bases line up with TRBD2. The germline gives CDR1 MNHEY, CDR2 SVGEGT. The CDR3 loop spans 16 amino acids. The ends lost 5 bases at V and 7 bases at J; junction bases unmatched: 16. CDR3 region: CASSRRLARERKEQYF. The CDR3 DNA follows: TGTGCCAGCAGTCGACGACTAGCGCGGGAGAGAAAAGAGCAGTACTTC.

This clonotype was counted at least ten times. The V call is TRBV9, the J call TRBJ2-1, with D hard to call. V lost 0 bases, J lost 1 base, and 8 bases lay in between. CDR1 and CDR2 (germline): SGDLS, YYNGEE. The CDR3 totals 15 residues. The CDR3 is CASSVDTRSYNEQFF. The DNA for the CDR3 is TGTGCCAGCAGCGTAGATACTCGTTCCTACAATGAGCAGTTCTTC. Full variable domain (rest looked up from reference TRBV9 and TRBJ2-1): DSGVTQTPKHLITATGQRVTLRCSPRSGDLSVYWYQQSLDQGLQFLIQYYNGEERAKGNILERFSAQQFPDLHSELNLSSLELGDSALYFCASSVDTRSYNEQFFGPGTRLTVL.

This clonotype came up a few times. J is TRBJ2-1 and V is TRBV6-1; D possibly corresponds to TRBD1 (5 bases). The CDR3 runs to 21 residues. The V gene's germline CDR1 is MNHNS and CDR2 SASEGT. V gave up 2 bases and J gave up 8 bases, with 34 bases separating them. The CDR3, as DNA: TGTGCCAGCAGTGAATTCCTGCAGGTCCACAGGTCCCCTTTATTTAGGGATGAGCAGTTCTTC. Protein: CASSEFLQVHRSPLFRDEQFF.

DNA of the CDR3: TGTGCCAGCAGCAATATAAGAGGGGTCCCCAACTACAATGAGCAGTTCTTC. Its translation: CASSNIRGVPNYNEQFF. V and J are TRBV11-2 and TRBJ2-1; D may be TRBD1 or TRBD2 (5 bases each). V was shortened by 5 bases and J by 3 bases, with 20 bases between the two germline ends. Germline loops: CDR1 SGHAT, CDR2 FQNNGV. This CDR3 is 17 amino acids long.

This clonotype was seen repeatedly, ten times or more. The chain uses TRBV10-3 and TRBJ2-7, with D possibly being TRBD2 (6 bases). The germline gives CDR1 ENHRY, CDR2 SYGVKD. Deletions cut 7 bases from V and 3 bases from J, with 7 bases between. This CDR3 spans 11 amino acids. In DNA, the CDR3 is TGTGCCATCATGGAGGGCTACGAGCAGTACTTC. Protein product: CAIMEGYEQYF.

There are a few counts of this clonotype. The chain uses TRBV5-5 and TRBJ2-3; D gene uncertain. Trimming removed 0 bases from V and 2 bases from J, with 7 bases in between. Germline CDR1 and CDR2: SGHKS and YYEKEE (reference sequence). This CDR3 has 14 amino acids. The CDR3 nucleotides read TGTGCCAGCAGCTTGGTTCCAACCACAGATACGCAGTATTTT. This encodes CASSLVPTTDTQYF.